This T cell receptor beta chain was sequenced for a study of T cells in Graves' hyperthyroidism and ophthalmopathy. Overall study: Staff took peripheral blood when the initial diagnosis was made, before any treatment began. Study results and limitations: Ophthalmopathy was identified by the model a median around 6 months ahead of onset.

Uncontrolled infection, other autoimmune disease, pregnancy or lactation led to exclusion. Preceding any ophthalmopathy symptoms, the blood sample dates from first hyperthyroidism diagnosis. There were TCR beta CDR3 regions amplified from RNA transcripts. Using the HTBI primer set, a first-round RT-PCR was run on the TCR CDR3. MiXCR, run by TCRdb on the multiplex PCR reads, gives a single entry per CDR3 protein. The data show under 200,000 distinct CDR3 sequences, over 8% seen once. This clonotype has ten or more counts. Its antigen remains unidentified. The TCR was taken from a woman under 30 with Graves' hyperthyroidism that later progressed to Graves' ophthalmopathy. The sample comprised blood.

CDR3 region: CASSWAGGTDTQYF. The CDR3 bases are TGTGCCAGCAGCTGGGCGGGAGGCACAGATACGCAGTATTTT. The chain couples TRBV12-3 or TRBV12-4 to TRBJ2-3, with 7 bases aligning to TRBD2. The trim removed 6 bases at V and 1 base at J, leaving 4 bases unmatched. The CDR3 runs 14 residues.